The 16 T cell receptor beta chains below were found in one sample sequenced in a study of shared clonotypes between healthy human individuals (TCRdb year 2020). Libraries were prepared through the immunoSEQ multiplex PCR assay. In its TCRdb copy, this immuneACCESS table keeps in-frame sequences only and misses some clones. Where compared with another copy, unresolved V genes explain less than half of these, and the others have no known cause. This sample comprises roughly 2 million clones, 95% of them detected only once. The ten largest clonotypes hold 0.13% of the sample. Sequencing used naive CD4+ T cells sorted from blood. According to the study, the label for this sample's cell subset or site signals: CD45RA+ positively selected. The receptors stem from a man younger than 35 in good health.

The V and J genes are TRBV18 and TRBJ1-1; D call uncertain. Germline V lookup: CDR1 KGHSH, CDR2 LQKENI. CDR3 length equals 16 residues. Trimming stripped 2 bases from V and 0 bases from J, with 13 bases between. CDR3: CASSPGEIGLNTEAFF. In DNA form, the CDR3 reads TGTGCCAGCTCACCAGGCGAGATAGGATTGAACACTGAAGCTTTCTTT.

This chain links TRBV5-1 with TRBJ1-1; TRBD1 aligns across 7 bases. The CDR3 runs to 12 residues. In germline, CDR1 is SGHRS, CDR2 YFSETQ. J was trimmed by 6 bases and V by 6 bases; bases with no gene match: 5. In DNA, the CDR3 is TGCGCCAGCAACCTAGACAGGGCTGAAGCTTTCTTT. Amino acid sequence: CASNLDRAEAFF. The whole variable domain, remainder taken from reference TRBV5-1 and TRBJ1-1, is KAGVTQTPRYLIKTRGQQVTLSCSPISGHRSVSWYQQTPGQGLQFLFEYFSETQRNKGNFPGRFSGRQFSNSRSEMNVSTLELGDSALYLCASNLDRAEAFFGQGTRLTVV.

The genes are TRBV29-1 and TRBJ2-5; tentative D call: TRBD2 (6 bases). Germline V CDR1 and CDR2: SQVTM, ANQGSEA. This CDR3 contains 14 residues. Trimming removed 7 bases at V and 4 bases at J, with 19 bases between. The CDR3 spells CSAGGRLIRETQYF. DNA for the CDR3: TGCAGCGCCGGGGGACGTTTAATCAGAGAGACCCAGTACTTC.

This clone has a single count. The chain uses TRBV6-1 and TRBJ2-1; unclear D gene. This CDR3 has 13 amino acids. Looked up from germline, CDR1 is MNHNS and CDR2 is SASEGT. Trimming took off 5 bases at V and 4 bases at J, with 9 bases between the two ends. In DNA, the CDR3 is TGTGCCAGCAGTCTAAGGGTATACAATGAGCAGTTCTTC. Its protein is CASSLRVYNEQFF.

The CDR3 loop reads CASSLAVGGNTGELFF. The CDR3 DNA reads as TGCGCCAGCAGCTTGGCCGTGGGAGGGAACACCGGGGAGCTGTTTTTT. J is TRBJ2-2 and V is TRBV5-1, with D perhaps matching TRBD2 (6 bases). The germline gives CDR1 SGHRS, CDR2 YFSETQ. The CDR3 is 16 residues long. V lost 0 bases and J lost 1, with 10 bases in between.

To note about this clone: The germline gene is not matched at one end of the junction; a read error may be the cause. In the same sample, other DNA sequences code for this CDR3. V is TRBV5-4 and J is TRBJ1-6; D uncertain. The CDR3 consists of 16 residues. Germline V CDR1 and CDR2: SGHNT, YYREEE (reference sequence). CDR3 nucleotide sequence: TGTGCCAGCAGCTTTGGACGGAGCTCCTATAACTCACCCCTCCACTTT. Its translation: CASSFGRSSYNSPLHF.

This clone was seen only once. The gene calls are TRBV11-2 and TRBJ2-5; D may be TRBD1 (5 bases). V lost 2 bases to trimming and J lost 2 bases, with 9 bases between them. CDR3 size: 14 residues. Germline V lookup: CDR1 SGHAT, CDR2 FQNNGV. CDR3 DNA sequence: TGTGCCAGCAGCTTATGGGGCAGACAAGAGACCCAGTACTTC. Translating gives CASSLWGRQETQYF.

The chain has TRBV5-1 and TRBJ2-1; 13 bases are a match to TRBD2. After removal of 5 bases from V and 7 bases from J, the junction contained 15 bases not matched to a gene. Per germline, CDR1 SGHRS and CDR2 YFSETQ. The CDR3 totals 18 residues. CDR3 coding DNA: TGCGCCAGCAGGCAAGGGGATTTTAGACTAGCGGGGGGAAATGAGCAGTTCTTC. Protein: CASRQGDFRLAGGNEQFF.

J is TRBJ2-7 and V is TRBV10-3, with 9 nucleotides matching TRBD2. CDR1 is ENHRY, CDR2 SYGVKD, per germline. J gave up 0 bases and V 6 bases, and 6 bases lay outside the gene matches. There are 15 residues in the CDR3. The CDR3 DNA reads TGTGCCATCAGCGTCCTAGCGGGAAGCTCCTACGAGCAGTACTTC. Translated, it gives CAISVLAGSSYEQYF.

The chain uses TRBV4-3 and TRBJ2-1; maybe TRBD2 (5 bases). With 4 bases removed from V and 8 bases from J, the gap between germline ends came to 12 bases. Germline V lookup: CDR1 LGHNA, CDR2 YSLEER. This CDR3 contains 13 residues. CDR3 in amino acids: CASSRRTGDEQFF. DNA for the CDR3: TGCGCCAGCAGCCGCCGAACCGGGGATGAGCAGTTCTTC.

J is TRBJ1-1 and V is TRBV7-6, with D unresolved. This CDR3 is built from 14 residues. V was trimmed by 5 bases and J by 5 bases, leaving 15 bases between them. The germline gives CDR1 SGHVS, CDR2 FNYEAQ. This CDR3 is CASSEGGKWTEAFF. CDR3 nucleotides: TGTGCCAGCAGCGAGGGCGGGAAATGGACTGAAGCTTTCTTT.

V is TRBV10-3 and J is TRBJ1-6; perhaps TRBD1 as D (5 bases). The CDR3 contains 14 residues. V gave up 3 bases and J gave up 9 bases, with 12 bases separating them. CDR1 and CDR2 from the germline V gene are ENHRY and SYGVKD. CDR3 region: CAISEAAGSSPLHF. Here the CDR3 DNA reads TGTGCCATCAGTGAAGCGGCAGGGTCTTCACCCCTCCACTTT.

This clone was observed once. The V and J genes are TRBV19 and TRBJ1-1, with D maybe TRBD1 (5 bases). CDR1 is LNHDA and CDR2 is SQIVND in the germline V gene (reference sequence). This CDR3 is built from 14 residues. V was shortened by 4 bases and J by 1 base, with 10 bases between the two germline ends. DNA for the CDR3: TGTGCCAGTAGTACGGGACGAGGGAACACTGAAGCTTTCTTT. This sequence encodes CASSTGRGNTEAFF.

V gene TRBV6-1 combines with J gene TRBJ2-7; tentative D call: TRBD1 (7 bases). From germline, CDR1 is MNHNS and CDR2 SASEGT. V shed 6 bases and J shed 5 bases, with 20 bases lying between them. This CDR3 spans 15 amino acids. The CDR3 DNA sequence: TGTGCCAGCAGCACCGACAGGGAGGACTTTCACGAGCAGTACTTC. Translating gives CASSTDREDFHEQYF.

This sequence joins TRBV5-1 and TRBJ2-2, with a weak D call TRBD2 (5 bases). The CDR3 has 13 residues. Trimming stripped 6 bases from V and 7 bases from J, with 13 bases between. Germline loops: CDR1 SGHRS, CDR2 YFSETQ. The DNA of the CDR3 is TGCGCCAGCACCTTCAACGAGGGCGGGGAGCTGTTTTTT. Translation gives CASTFNEGGELFF.

This chain links TRBV5-6 with TRBJ1-6; D not certain. The ends were cut back, 3 bases at V and 12 bases at J, with 13 bases in the middle. CDR1 and CDR2 from the germline V gene are SGHDT and YYEEEE. There are 13 residues in the CDR3. The DNA for the CDR3 is TGTGCCAGCAGCTCCGGACGGACTCTACCCCTCCACTTT. Protein sequence: CASSSGRTLPLHF.